This TCR beta chain originates from a study of blood T cell repertoires in COVID-19. The overall study: There were acute and convalescent COVID-19 samples, and they came from the United States, Italy and Spain. T cells, B-cell-depleted T cells, or PBMCs provided the cDNA or gDNA that served as material.

In the original processing: Amplification with reference gene primers provided the estimates of nucleated cell counts. Repertoires were generated with immunoSEQ multiplex PCR, while TCRdb's copy carries only in-frame clones and drops some. V and J calls plus clone size are reproduced from that table; the DNA served to infer D and trimming. Of about 180,000 clones in the sample, 70% to 90% were seen once. The ends lost 1 base at V and 7 bases at J; junction bases unmatched: 6. Germline CDR1 and CDR2: GTSNPN and SVGIG (reference sequence). The CDR3 covers 14 residues. V is TRBV30 and J is TRBJ1-2; 10 bases map to TRBD1. The sequenced material came from peripheral blood. The clonotype was recovered from a man in his forties with active or convalescent COVID-19. For the CDR3, the DNA is TGTGCCTGGAGTGCCCGGGACAGGGGCATTGGCTACACCTTC. Protein: CAWSARDRGIGYTF.